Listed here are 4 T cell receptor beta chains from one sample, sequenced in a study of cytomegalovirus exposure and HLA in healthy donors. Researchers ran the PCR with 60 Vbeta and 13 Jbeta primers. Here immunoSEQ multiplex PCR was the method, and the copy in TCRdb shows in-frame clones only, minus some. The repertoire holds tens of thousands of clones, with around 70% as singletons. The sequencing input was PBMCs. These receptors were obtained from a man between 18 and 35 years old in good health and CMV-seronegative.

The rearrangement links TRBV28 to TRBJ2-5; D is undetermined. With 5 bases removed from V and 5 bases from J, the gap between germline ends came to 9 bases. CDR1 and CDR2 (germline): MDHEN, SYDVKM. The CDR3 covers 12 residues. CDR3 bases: TGTGCCAGCAGTCCCGGTAGTGAGACCCAGTACTTC. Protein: CASSPGSETQYF.

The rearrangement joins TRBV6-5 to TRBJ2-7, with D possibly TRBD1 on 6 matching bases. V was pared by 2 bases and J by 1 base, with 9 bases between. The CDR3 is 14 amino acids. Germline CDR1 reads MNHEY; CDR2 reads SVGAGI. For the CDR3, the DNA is TGTGCCAGCAGTTACACTGGACAGTCCTACGAGCAGTACTTC. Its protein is CASSYTGQSYEQYF.

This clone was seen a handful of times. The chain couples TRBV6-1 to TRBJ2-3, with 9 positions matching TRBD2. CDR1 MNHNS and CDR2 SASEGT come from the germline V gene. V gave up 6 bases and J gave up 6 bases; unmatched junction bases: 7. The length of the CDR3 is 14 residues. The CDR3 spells CASRRVAGADTQYF. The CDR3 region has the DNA TGTGCCAGCAGAAGAGTAGCGGGAGCGGATACGCAGTATTTT.

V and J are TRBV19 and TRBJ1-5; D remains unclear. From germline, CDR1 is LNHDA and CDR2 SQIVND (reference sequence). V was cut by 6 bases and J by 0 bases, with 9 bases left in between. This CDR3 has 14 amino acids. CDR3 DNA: TGTGCCAGTAGGACACTGGGTAGCAATCAGCCCCAGCATTTT. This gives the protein CASRTLGSNQPQHF.